These 21 T cell receptor beta chains share one sample of origin, sequenced in a study of CXCR3-negative and CXCR3-positive naive CD8 T cells. Findings and limits, study-wide: Hydrophobicity was higher for TRB CDR3s found in CXCR3-positive naive cells than in CXCR3-negative naive cells.

Which antigens these TCRs recognize remains unknown. All TRB cDNA libraries came from 5' RACE performed with UMI labels. TCRdb reprocessed the 5' RACE reads; each CDR3 protein has one entry and no DNA is given. In total, the table holds some 120,000 distinct CDR3 sequences. The sample was naive CXCR3+ CD8+ T cells from blood. The subset here: CD45RO-CCR7+CD27+CD95- naive CD8+ T cells expressing CXCR3 (TNR3+). The receptors stem from a human donor in good health. Some clones in this sample may be carry-over from other donors' samples.

This chain joins TRBV5-1 and TRBJ1-1; TCRdb proposes TRBD1, but this gene call is untestable without DNA. Germline V lookup: CDR1 SGHRS, CDR2 YFSETQ. The CDR3 loop spans 16 amino acids. This chain's CDR3 is CASSRDRATMNTEAFF.

This rearrangement joins TRBV14 to TRBJ2-2; TCRdb selects TRBD1, and the lack of DNA leaves this call unchecked. Per germline, CDR1 SGHDN and CDR2 FVKESK. There are 17 residues in the CDR3. CDR3 region: CASSQDRQAEYTGELFF.

The rearrangement uses TRBV28 and TRBJ2-1; the TRBD2 assignment by TCRdb is unverifiable without DNA. The CDR3 loop spans 15 amino acids. Germline loops: CDR1 MDHEN, CDR2 SYDVKM. CDR3 sequence reads: CASSPSLAGRHEQFF.

The chain combines TRBV19 with TRBJ2-7; without DNA, the TCRdb call of TRBD1 cannot be checked. The CDR3 is 17 amino acids. From germline, CDR1 is LNHDA and CDR2 SQIVND (reference sequence). Here the CDR3 reads CASSSATGTGGHNEQYF.

The rearrangement joins TRBV28 to TRBJ2-5; TCRdb lists TRBD1, though no DNA is available to test this call. The CDR3 consists of 16 residues. Germline loops: CDR1 MDHEN, CDR2 SYDVKM. CDR3 loop: CASSLGVGTAKETQYF.

The chain couples TRBV14 to TRBJ2-1; without DNA, the TCRdb call of TRBD2 cannot be checked. CDR1 is SGHDN, CDR2 FVKESK, per germline. The CDR3 has 19 amino acids. CDR3 region: CASSQGVSSGRLFVNEQFF. Supplemented by reference TRBV14 and TRBJ2-1, the full variable domain reads EAGVTQFPSHSVIEKGQTVTLRCDPISGHDNLYWYRRVMGKEIKFLLHFVKESKQDESGMPNNRFLAERTGGTYSTLKVQPAELEDSGVYFCASSQGVSSGRLFVNEQFFGPGTRLTVL.

The chain joins TRBV4-3 to TRBJ1-2; checking the TCRdb D call of TRBD1 is not possible without DNA. The CDR3 has 15 residues. CDR1 LGHNA and CDR2 YSLEER come from the germline V gene. This CDR3 reads CASSQESGMNYGYTF.

The genes are TRBV7-9 and TRBJ2-7; TCRdb calls TRBD2, which cannot be checked without DNA. The CDR3 consists of 13 residues. CDR1 SEHNR and CDR2 FQNEAQ come from the germline V gene (reference sequence). CDR3 sequence: CASSPDLRREQYF.

V gene TRBV7-8 combines with J gene TRBJ2-5; the TCRdb call, TRBD1, lacks DNA for checking. The CDR3 is 14 amino acids. CDR1 is SGHVS, CDR2 FQNEAQ, per germline. The CDR3 here is CASSPRWGEETQYF. The whole variable domain, filled in from reference TRBV7-8 and TRBJ2-5, reads GAGVSQSPRYKVAKRGQDVALRCDPISGHVSLFWYQQALGQGPEFLTYFQNEAQLDKSGLPSDRFFAERPEGSVSTLKIQRTQQEDSAVYLCASSPRWGEETQYFGPGTRLLVL.

This rearrangement joins TRBV29-1 to TRBJ2-7. The germline V gene has CDR1 SQVTM and CDR2 ANQGSEA. The CDR3 spans 13 residues. CDR3 loop: CSVEDPRTYEQYF.

The chain is built from TRBV7-8 and TRBJ2-1; the D call of TRBD2 rests on TCRdb alone, since no DNA is present to check it. Looked up from germline, CDR1 is SGHVS and CDR2 is FQNEAQ. The CDR3 extends over 16 amino acids. CDR3 residues: CASSPRPSGYYNEQFF. Supplemented by reference TRBV7-8 and TRBJ2-1, the full variable domain reads GAGVSQSPRYKVAKRGQDVALRCDPISGHVSLFWYQQALGQGPEFLTYFQNEAQLDKSGLPSDRFFAERPEGSVSTLKIQRTQQEDSAVYLCASSPRPSGYYNEQFFGPGTRLTVL.

The rearrangement joins TRBV20-1 to TRBJ2-7; without DNA, the TCRdb call of TRBD1 cannot be checked. There are 14 residues in the CDR3. The germline gives CDR1 DFQATT, CDR2 SNEGSKA (reference sequence). The CDR3 is CSALGREVSYEQYF.

The CDR3 reads CASSFGDSRLGTQYF. This chain links TRBV7-2 with TRBJ2-3; the TRBD1 assignment by TCRdb is unverifiable without DNA. The length of the CDR3 is 15 residues. CDR1 and CDR2 (germline): SGHTA, FQGNSA. Drawing the rest from reference TRBV7-2 and TRBJ2-3, the complete variable domain is GAGVSQSPSNKVTEKGKDVELRCDPISGHTALYWYRQSLGQGLEFLIYFQGNSAPDKSGLPSDRFSAERTGGSVSTLTIQRTQQEDSAVYLCASSFGDSRLGTQYFGPGTRLTVL.

The V call is TRBV21-1, the J call TRBJ2-1; TCRdb names TRBD2, which stays unverified in the absence of DNA. TRBV21-1 is a known pseudogene. The CDR3 is made up of 20 amino acids. The CDR3 loop reads CASSKKKGLAGVKTGNEQFF.

V and J are TRBV11-2 and TRBJ2-7. This CDR3 comprises 15 residues. Per the germline V gene, CDR1 is SGHAT and CDR2 is FQNNGV. CDR3 sequence reads: CASSLGTDTTYEQYF.

The CDR3 region is CASSIEQDPVGYTF. This chain uses TRBV19 with TRBJ1-2; the TCRdb call, TRBD1, lacks DNA for checking. The germline CDR1 and CDR2 sequences are LNHDA and SQIVND (reference sequence). The CDR3 is made up of 14 amino acids.

The chain employs TRBV27 and TRBJ2-1; there is no DNA to check the TCRdb D call of TRBD1. The CDR3 runs 16 residues. Per the germline V gene, CDR1 is MNHEY and CDR2 is SMNVEV (reference sequence). The CDR3 sequence: CASSLYGTGNYNEQFF.

V is TRBV25-1 and J is TRBJ2-1; the D call of TRBD1 rests on TCRdb alone, since no DNA is present to check it. The CDR3 totals 12 residues. CDR1 and CDR2 (germline): MGHDK, SYGVNS. The CDR3 reads CASSDLPRGQFF.

The chain is built from TRBV7-9 and TRBJ2-7. CDR1 is SEHNR, CDR2 FQNEAQ, per germline (reference sequence). The CDR3 runs to 14 residues. CDR3 sequence reads: CASSSSRLNYEQYF.

The CDR3 sequence is CASSRADYSYNEQFF. This chain links TRBV9 with TRBJ2-1. This CDR3 spans 15 amino acids. Germline V gene data show CDR1 as SGDLS and CDR2 as YYNGEE. Drawing the rest from reference TRBV9 and TRBJ2-1, the complete variable domain is DSGVTQTPKHLITATGQRVTLRCSPRSGDLSVYWYQQSLDQGLQFLIQYYNGEERAKGNILERFSAQQFPDLHSELNLSSLELGDSALYFCASSRADYSYNEQFFGPGTRLTVL.

V usage is TRBV5-4 and J usage is TRBJ2-2; lacking DNA, the TRBD1 call made by TCRdb goes unchecked. Germline V gene data show CDR1 as SGHNT and CDR2 as YYREEE (reference sequence). CDR3 length: 17 residues. CDR3 protein: CASSDGGQPISTGELFF.